The clone carrying this T cell receptor (beta chain) was found a few times. Its cognate antigen is unknown. This sample was taken from a study of graft-versus-host responses after intestinal transplantation. Study as a whole: For around 3 years after anti-thymocyte globulin induction, all recipients took tacrolimus and steroids. General observations from the study: Early HvG declines after transplant were associated with peak circulating GvH clone levels. Some GvH clones were seen earlier in gut or blood, suggesting intestinal origin.

Assay used: immunoSEQ multiplex PCR; TCRdb lists only in-frame clones, some missing. The sample lists some 140,000 clones, approximately 90% seen once, with roughly 0.17% in the top ten. The V end was cut by 3 bases, the J end by 6 bases, with 9 bases between. This CDR3 comprises 13 residues. CDR1 and CDR2 from the germline V gene are SEHNR and FQNEAQ (reference sequence). The chain joins TRBV7-9 to TRBJ2-1, with no clear D. The sequence came from a human donor who received an intestinal transplant. The sequencing used unstimulated CD4+ T cells sorted from spleen or lymph node cells, collected before intestinal transplant. CDR3 residues: CASSFAQSNEQFF. DNA of the CDR3: TGTGCCAGCAGCTTTGCCCAATCCAATGAGCAGTTCTTC. Full variable domain (remainder filled in from reference TRBV7-9 and TRBJ2-1): DTGVSQNPRHKITKRGQNVTFRCDPISEHNRLYWYRQTLGQGPEFLTYFQNEAQLEKSRLLSDRFSAERPKGSFSTLEIQRTEQGDSAMYLCASSFAQSNEQFFGPGTRLTVL.